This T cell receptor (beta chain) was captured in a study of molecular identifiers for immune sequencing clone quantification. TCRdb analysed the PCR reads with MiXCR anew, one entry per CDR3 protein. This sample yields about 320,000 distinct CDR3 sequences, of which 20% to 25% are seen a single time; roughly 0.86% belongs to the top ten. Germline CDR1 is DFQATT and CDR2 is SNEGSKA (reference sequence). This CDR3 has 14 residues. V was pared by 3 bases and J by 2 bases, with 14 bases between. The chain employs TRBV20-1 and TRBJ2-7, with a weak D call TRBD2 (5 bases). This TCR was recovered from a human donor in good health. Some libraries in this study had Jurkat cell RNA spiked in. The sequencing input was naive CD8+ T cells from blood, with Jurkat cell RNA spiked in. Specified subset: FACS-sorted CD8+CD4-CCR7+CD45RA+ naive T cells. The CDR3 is CSASSAGETYEQYF. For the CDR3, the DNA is TGCAGTGCTAGTTCCGCGGGTGAAACCTACGAGCAGTACTTC.